The sequence of this T cell receptor beta chain was determined in a study of CD8 T cell repertoires and HIV-1 epitope variants. Turning to the study itself: IL-2, IL-7 and IL-15 were added on days 3 and 7 of roughly nine-day cultures. Separate from the cultures, 1M uncultured T cells served as baseline.

On this clone itself: Its specificity is not known.

This table comes from immunoSEQ multiplex PCR, and its TCRdb copy is limited to in-frame clones, with some not included. The sample includes several thousand clones, about 70% seen only once; the top ten take about 45%. The CDR3 totals 15 residues. Germline CDR1 and CDR2: LGHNA and YNFKEQ. J gave up 4 bases and V 0 bases, and 4 bases lay outside the gene matches. The sequenced material came from cultured CD8+ T cells derived from PBMCs. This sequence originates from a male donor with HIV. This chain uses TRBV4-2 with TRBJ2-3, with 7 positions matching TRBD2. This CDR3 reads CASSQEAGVADTQYF. CDR3 in DNA: TGTGCCAGCAGCCAAGAGGCGGGAGTGGCAGATACGCAGTATTTT.